A single sample gave rise to the 4 T cell receptor beta chains below, sequenced in a study of T cell responses to AZD1222 COVID-19 vaccine. The assay was immunoSEQ multiplex PCR, and TCRdb's table has in-frame clones only and misses some. The sample gives 140,000 to 150,000 clones, approximately 90% of which show up once; approximately 2.9% is in the top ten. The source material was peripheral blood, sampled on day 0 of MenACWY control vaccination. These receptors were taken from an adult in good health.

V usage is TRBV24-1 and J usage is TRBJ1-5; TRBD1 matches at 7 bases. Germline-derived CDR1 and CDR2 are KGHDR and SFDVKD. CDR3 length equals 14 residues. V shed 6 bases, J shed 2 bases, and the junction held 3 bases outside the gene matches. CDR3 sequence reads: CATSLTGGNQPQHF. The DNA for the CDR3 is TGTGCCACCAGTCTTACAGGGGGCAATCAGCCCCAGCATTTT.

This clone was recorded only once. The chain has TRBV7-3 and TRBJ2-5; TRBD2 matches at 7 bases. CDR1 is SGHTA, CDR2 FQGTGA, per germline. J was trimmed by 5 bases and V by 3 bases; bases with no gene match: 9. This CDR3 is 15 amino acids long. The CDR3 nucleotides read TGTGCCAGCAGCTTGACTAGCTTCCGCGGGGAGACCCAGTACTTC. It translates to CASSLTSFRGETQYF.

This sequence joins TRBV15 and TRBJ2-7, with D possibly matching TRBD2 (6 bases). Between the trimmed V and J ends, which lost 5 bases and 7 bases, there was a span of 21 bases. This CDR3 contains 15 residues. Germline CDR1 is LNHNV and CDR2 is YYDKDF (reference sequence). The CDR3 coding sequence is TGTGCCACCAGCGGGGGACTGGACACCACCAGAGAGCAGTACTTC. It yields the protein CATSGGLDTTREQYF.

V gene TRBV28 combines with J gene TRBJ2-5; unclear D gene. This CDR3 contains 12 residues. Trimming stripped 2 bases from V and 3 bases from J, with 4 bases between. The germline gives CDR1 MDHEN, CDR2 SYDVKM. CDR3 DNA: TGTGCCAGCAGTTTAGGGGAAGAGACCCAGTACTTC. Protein product: CASSLGEETQYF.